Sequencing of this T cell receptor beta chain was carried out in a study of Graves' ophthalmopathy and Graves' hyperthyroidism. Each diagnosis was determined on the basis of clinical symptoms, serum thyroxine, TRAb, thyroid ultrasound and orbital computed tomography. RNA transcripts were the template, and TCR beta CDR3 regions were amplified from them. HTBI-primed first-round RT-PCR preceded second-round multiplex PCR. TCRdb independently ran MiXCR on the multiplex PCR reads; one entry per CDR3 protein. The repertoire holds hundreds of thousands of distinct CDR3 sequences, with around 21% as singletons. Germline V gene lookup returns CDR1 ENHRY and CDR2 SYGVKD. With 6 bases clipped from V and 4 bases from J, the junction kept 5 bases outside the gene matches. The CDR3 consists of 15 residues. This clonotype has ten or more counts.

The rearrangement links TRBV10-3 to TRBJ2-2, with 10 bases lining up with TRBD1. Sequencing input: peripheral blood. This clonotype was obtained from a woman between 18 and 29 years old with stable Graves' hyperthyroidism. The CDR3 DNA sequence: TGTGCCATCAGACCGGACAGGGGGGGCACCGGGGAGCTGTTTTTT. It encodes CAIRPDRGGTGELFF.